This T cell receptor beta chain was recovered during a study of blood T cells in healthy people across ages. From germline, CDR1 is SGHTA and CDR2 FQGNSA. V lost 2 bases and J 4 bases, leaving 9 bases between the germline ends. This CDR3 has 14 residues. Sample-barcoded 5' priming and a J-beta primer mix drove a second PCR of about 6 to 12 cycles. One entry per CDR3 protein, called by TCRdb with MiXCR from the 5' RACE reads. The sample has around 2 million distinct CDR3 sequences; about 39% are singletons. The sequence came from a human donor in good health. This chain joins TRBV7-2 and TRBJ2-1; D is ambiguous. Sequencing used blood. The CDR3 DNA reads TGTGCCAGCAGCTTAAGTGGCTTTTACAATGAGCAGTTCTTC. The encoded protein is CASSLSGFYNEQFF.